These 26 T cell receptor beta chains came from one sample sequenced in a study of blood T cells in healthy people across ages. PCR was performed a second time for about 7 to 11 cycles using a sample-barcoded 5' primer and a J-beta primer mix. TCRdb re-derived calls from the 5' RACE reads in MiXCR, one entry per CDR3 protein. The sample lists around 900,000 distinct CDR3 sequences; about 51% were seen once. Specimen: blood. All receptors derive from a woman aged 60 to 75 in good health.

This clonotype was found a few times. The chain carries TRBV29-1 and TRBJ1-4; D not certain. Trimming shortened V by 5 bases and J by 7 bases, and 14 bases separated the two germline ends. Germline loops: CDR1 SQVTM, CDR2 ANQGSEA. The CDR3 runs 13 residues. Here the CDR3 DNA reads TGCAGCGTTTTCACGGGGATTGGTGAAAAACTGTTTTTT. This encodes CSVFTGIGEKLFF.

This chain uses TRBV3-1 with TRBJ1-4, with D possibly being TRBD1 (5 bases). Trimming cost V 5 bases and J 0 bases, with 16 bases left between them. The CDR3 length is 17 residues. Per germline, CDR1 LGHDT and CDR2 YNNKEL (reference sequence). The CDR3 here is CASSRRDGRSTNEKLFF. DNA for the CDR3: TGTGCCAGCAGCAGACGGGACGGACGATCAACTAATGAAAAACTGTTTTTT.

This clonotype was picked up one time. The CDR3 DNA reads as TGTGCCAGCAGTTACGCTCCCGGGCTAGCGGGGCCGTACAATGAGCAGTTCTTC. Translation gives CASSYAPGLAGPYNEQFF. The rearrangement links TRBV6-5 to TRBJ2-1; 9 bases are shared with TRBD2. Germline V CDR1 and CDR2: MNHEY, SVGAGI. The CDR3 runs to 18 residues. J gave up 4 bases and V 2 bases, and 12 bases lay outside the gene matches.

The rearrangement links TRBV27 to TRBJ2-1, with D possibly being TRBD2 (5 bases). Trimming removed 2 bases at V and 1 base at J, with 12 bases between. Germline-derived CDR1 and CDR2 are MNHEY and SMNVEV (reference sequence). The CDR3 runs to 16 residues. CDR3 nucleotides: TGTGCCAGCAGTTTAATGTCGGGGTTATCCTACAATGAGCAGTTCTTC. Its translation is CASSLMSGLSYNEQFF.

The J gene is TRBJ2-1, the V gene TRBV12-2; the D call TRBD1 from the table was never checked on the DNA. TRBV12-2 constitutes a pseudogene. The CDR3 contains 15 residues. The DNA of the CDR3 is TGTGCAAGTCGCTTAGTTGGGACCCTAGACAATGAGCAGTTCTTC. Its protein product is CASRLVGTLDNEQFF.

V and J are TRBV20-1 and TRBJ2-1; D might be TRBD1 (5 bases). Trimming pared 6 bases from V and 0 bases from J, leaving 12 bases between. CDR3 length equals 14 residues. Germline values: CDR1 DFQATT, CDR2 SNEGSKA (reference sequence). DNA of the CDR3: TGCAGTGCCAACAAGGGGATCTCCTACAATGAGCAGTTCTTC. Translation: CSANKGISYNEQFF.

The chain combines TRBV20-1 with TRBJ2-1; either TRBD1 or TRBD2 may fit D (5 bases each). V shed 0 bases and J shed 6 bases, with 21 bases lying between them. Germline CDR1 DFQATT, CDR2 SNEGSKA (reference sequence). The CDR3 covers 17 residues. In DNA form, the CDR3 reads TGCAGTGCTAGAGATTTTGGGGGTTCCTCCCCACCCAATGAGCAGTTCTTC. Encoded protein: CSARDFGGSSPPNEQFF.

The genes are TRBV4-1 and TRBJ2-5; D is ambiguous. The J call may be wrong; the DNA end is better matched by TRBJ2-7. Germline lookup yields CDR1 MGHRA and CDR2 YSYEKL. The CDR3 runs 16 residues. The CDR3 region is CASSHPGLVGYHEQYF. CDR3 nucleotide sequence: TGCGCCAGCAGCCACCCTGGGCTGGTGGGCTACCACGAGCAGTACTTC.

This chain links TRBV20-1 with TRBJ2-1, with TRBD2 as a possible D gene (6 bases). Trimming removed 0 bases from V and 6 bases from J, with 15 bases in between. In germline, CDR1 is DFQATT, CDR2 SNEGSKA (reference sequence). This CDR3 is built from 15 residues. Here the CDR3 DNA reads TGCAGTGCTAGAGATCGGTCGGTAGCGGTCAATGAGCAGTTCTTC. Amino acids: CSARDRSVAVNEQFF.

There are a few counts of this clonotype. The V call is TRBV18, the J call TRBJ2-7; 7 bases are shared with TRBD1. This CDR3 spans 17 amino acids. Trimming removed 1 base from V and 3 bases from J; junction bases left unmatched: 12. CDR1 and CDR2 (germline): KGHSH, LQKENI. DNA for the CDR3: TGTGCCAGCTCACCACTTAGGGGGACAGCGGATTACTACGAGCAGTACTTC. It is translated as CASSPLRGTADYYEQYF.

The V gene is TRBV20-1, the J gene TRBJ1-6; D not resolved. Trimming removed 3 bases from V and 8 bases from J, with 11 bases in between. The CDR3 has 13 residues. Germline CDR1 is DFQATT and CDR2 is SNEGSKA (reference sequence). CDR3: CSASRQVDSPLHF. Here the CDR3 DNA reads TGCAGTGCTAGTAGGCAGGTTGATTCACCCCTCCACTTT.

This clonotype occurred a few times. The V and J genes are TRBV7-2 and TRBJ2-3, with D hard to call. The germline gives CDR1 SGHTA, CDR2 FQGNSA. The CDR3 runs to 14 residues. Trimming left V 5 bases short and J 4 bases short, with 13 bases between. The CDR3 DNA follows: TGTGCCAGCAGCCCCTGGGCAGTGGCAGATACGCAGTATTTT. It specifies CASSPWAVADTQYF. The variable domain in full, with the rest retrieved from reference TRBV7-2 and TRBJ2-3, is GAGVSQSPSNKVTEKGKDVELRCDPISGHTALYWYRQSLGQGLEFLIYFQGNSAPDKSGLPSDRFSAERTGGSVSTLTIQRTQQEDSAVYLCASSPWAVADTQYFGPGTRLTVL.

This clonotype was observed a few times. This chain connects TRBV29-1 to TRBJ2-6, with TRBD1 matching 9 bases. Germline CDR1 SQVTM, CDR2 ANQGSEA. V lost 6 bases and J lost 4; bases outside the gene matches: 7. This CDR3 has 15 residues. Here the CDR3 reads CSVGTGNDGANVLTF. For the CDR3, the DNA is TGCAGCGTGGGGACAGGGAACGACGGGGCCAACGTCCTGACTTTC.

The chain uses TRBV10-3 and TRBJ1-2, with TRBD1 identical over 9 bases. This CDR3 contains 14 residues. The germline V gene has CDR1 ENHRY and CDR2 SYGVKD. V gave up 0 bases and J gave up 9 bases; unmatched junction bases: 5. CDR3 nucleotide sequence: TGTGCCATCAGTGAGTCCGGGACAGGGTACCGCTACACCTTC. It translates to CAISESGTGYRYTF.

This clonotype was seen once. V usage is TRBV7-6 and J usage is TRBJ2-6, with 8 nucleotides matching TRBD2. This CDR3 contains 19 residues. The germline V gene encodes CDR1 SGHVS and CDR2 FNYEAQ. V lost 1 base to trimming and J lost 0 bases; unmatched junction nucleotides: 8. The CDR3 DNA follows: TGTGCCAGCAGCTTAGTCGCTAGCGGGTTCTCCTCTGGGGCCAACGTCCTGACTTTC. Protein product: CASSLVASGFSSGANVLTF.

This sequence joins TRBV6-5 and TRBJ2-6; the match to TRBD2 covers 9 bases. With V trimmed by 2 bases and J by 1 base, 6 bases remained unmatched. Germline values: CDR1 MNHEY, CDR2 SVGAGI. This CDR3 region has 18 residues. The CDR3 coding sequence is TGTGCCAGCAGTTACCTGCGGGGGGGAGATTCTGGGGCCAACGTCCTGACTTTC. Translating it yields CASSYLRGGDSGANVLTF.

This clonotype was detected a few times. The V and J genes are TRBV7-9 and TRBJ2-7; 9 positions agree with TRBD1. This CDR3 comprises 14 residues. From germline, CDR1 is SEHNR and CDR2 FQNEAQ (reference sequence). Losses at the gene ends were 11 bases for V and 4 bases for J; bases not matched to a gene: 12. The CDR3 reads CAVQAGTGRYEQYF. The CDR3 DNA is TGTGCCGTTCAAGCCGGGACAGGGCGATACGAGCAGTACTTC.

The J gene is TRBJ2-5, the V gene TRBV4-3; a possible D gene is TRBD1 (5 bases). The J call could be wrong; TRBJ2-7 is a better fit for the DNA end. CDR3 length equals 16 residues. Germline values: CDR1 LGHNA, CDR2 YSLEER. The CDR3 is CASSQDWWGTGNEQYF. CDR3 nucleotide sequence: TGCGCCAGCAGCCAAGACTGGTGGGGCACGGGCAACGAGCAGTACTTC.

The chain joins TRBV10-1 to TRBJ2-7, with TRBD1 identical over 11 bases. Germline V gene data show CDR1 as WNHNN and CDR2 as SYGVQD (reference sequence). Trimming took 4 bases from V and 5 from J; bases not matched to a gene: 10. The CDR3 covers 16 residues. For the CDR3, the DNA is TGCGCCAGCAGTGGGGTCCGAGGACAGGGGGCCCACGAGCAGTACTTC. It is translated as CASSGVRGQGAHEQYF.

The rearrangement uses TRBV29-1 and TRBJ2-7; D assignment may be TRBD1 or TRBD2 (5 bases each). V was shortened by 3 bases and J by 0 bases, with 18 bases between the two germline ends. This CDR3 region has 16 residues. Germline V gene lookup returns CDR1 SQVTM and CDR2 ANQGSEA. Here the CDR3 reads CSVDGLRDASSYEQYF. The DNA for the CDR3 is TGCAGCGTTGACGGTTTAAGGGACGCGAGCTCCTACGAGCAGTACTTC.

J is TRBJ1-1 and V is TRBV6-5; D remains unclear. V shed 6 bases and J shed 1 base, with 15 bases lying between them. CDR1 and CDR2 (germline): MNHEY, SVGAGI. The CDR3 consists of 15 residues. The CDR3 DNA reads TGTGCCAGCAGGCAGTACCAGAAGAGGAACACTGAAGCTTTCTTT. Translated: CASRQYQKRNTEAFF.

The chain is built from TRBV20-1 and TRBJ2-1; 8 nucleotides line up with TRBD2. Germline V gene sequence: CDR1 DFQATT, CDR2 SNEGSKA (reference sequence). V gave up 5 bases and J gave up 2 bases; unmatched junction bases: 8. This CDR3 contains 15 residues. The CDR3 loop reads CSAERASGPYNEQFF. The CDR3 DNA reads as TGCAGTGCTGAGAGGGCTAGCGGGCCCTACAATGAGCAGTTCTTC.

Here the CDR3 reads CASSQDPHRLQTQYF. CDR3 bases: TGTGCCAGCAGCCAAGATCCACATAGGTTGCAGACCCAGTACTTC. The chain is built from TRBV3-1 and TRBJ2-4, with D hard to call. TRBJ2-5 explains the end of the DNA better; the J call may be wrong. Looked up from germline, CDR1 is LGHDT and CDR2 is YNNKEL (reference sequence). The CDR3 extends over 15 amino acids.

On this clonotype: One end of the junction is discordant with germline, which a read error may explain. The chain recombines TRBV9 with TRBJ2-5; 8 bases are a match to TRBD1. This CDR3 is 18 amino acids long. Germline assignment: CDR1 SGDLS and CDR2 YYNGEE. In DNA, the CDR3 is TGTGTCAGCAGCGGCGGGACAGGCGAGGATGTGCTCCGAGAGACCCAGTACTTC. Encoded protein: CVSSGGTGEDVLRETQYF.

This clonotype was observed a few times. This chain joins TRBV7-2 and TRBJ1-2; 7 nucleotides match TRBD1. CDR1 and CDR2 from the germline V gene are SGHTA and FQGNSA. Unmatched junction bases numbered 9, after V lost 6 bases and J lost 2 bases. This CDR3 spans 15 amino acids. The CDR3 region has the DNA TGTGCCAGCAGAACAACTCCGGGACAGAACTATGGCTACACCTTC. It specifies CASRTTPGQNYGYTF.

V gene TRBV5-1 combines with J gene TRBJ2-5, with a tentative D call TRBD1 (5 bases). The V and J ends lost 4 bases and 5 bases respectively, with 12 bases between them. This CDR3 has 13 residues. Per the germline V gene, CDR1 is SGHRS and CDR2 is YFSETQ. The CDR3: CASSESGWETQYF. In DNA form, the CDR3 reads TGCGCCAGCAGCGAGTCAGGGTGGGAGACCCAGTACTTC.